This TCR beta chain was sequenced during a study of breast tumors, draining lymph nodes, adjacent tissues. Axillary draining lymph nodes of breast cancer patients supplied the node samples. General study findings and limits: Tumor T cell lymph node origin was a supported hypothesis, not proven. Tumors had less TCR diversity than lymph nodes, more than nontumor tissue.

Ten or more counts support this clonotype. What it binds is not known. TCRdb re-derived calls from the multiplex PCR reads in MiXCR, one entry per CDR3 protein. The sample contains approximately 90,000 distinct CDR3 sequences, approximately 30% of which appear only once. This receptor was identified in a female donor with breast cancer. Some clones in this sample may be carry-over from other donors' samples. Sequencing was carried out using axillary lymph node tissue.

Written as DNA, the CDR3 is TGTGCCAGCAGTGAACAAAGGGGGGGCTACAATGAGCAGTTCTTC. Translation: CASSEQRGGYNEQFF. This rearrangement joins TRBV2 to TRBJ2-1; D perhaps matches TRBD2 (7 bases). The germline CDR1 and CDR2 sequences are SNHLY and FYNNEI. Between the trimmed V and J ends, which lost 2 bases and 3 bases, there was a span of 11 bases. The CDR3 is 15 residues long.